The clone carrying this T cell receptor (beta chain) has just one count. Original methodology: Counts of nucleated cells, estimated from reference gene primer amplification, were obtained. Method: immunoSEQ multiplex PCR; TCRdb's copy keeps in-frame clones and lacks some. The V and J calls and clone size come from that table; D and trimming were worked out from the DNA. The sample records some 45,000 clones, 87% being singletons. The CDR3 is 14 amino acids. Trimming pared 6 bases from V and 1 base from J, leaving 12 bases between. CDR1 and CDR2 from the germline V gene are SNHLY and FYNNEI. This specimen comes from a study of blood T cell repertoires in COVID-19. For the study at large: Samples came from the United States, Italy and Spain, spanning acute and convalescent COVID-19. Sample material is recorded as cDNA or gDNA derived from T cells, B-cell-depleted T cells, or PBMCs.

The rearrangement uses TRBV2 and TRBJ1-1; weak D call: TRBD1 (5 bases). Sequenced material: peripheral blood. The clonotype was recovered from a man aged 55 to 70 with active COVID-19. The CDR3 protein is CASRETQGNTEAFF. CDR3 bases: TGTGCCAGCAGAGAAACTCAGGGGAACACTGAAGCTTTCTTT. Using reference TRBV2 and TRBJ1-1 for the parts outside the CDR3, the full variable domain is EPEVTQTPSHQVTQMGQEVILRCVPISNHLYFYWYRQILGQKVEFLVSFYNNEISEKSEIFDDQFSVERPDGSNFTLKIRSTKLEDSAMYFCASRETQGNTEAFFGQGTRLTVV.